The clone carrying this T cell receptor beta chain was detected once. Its matching antigen is unknown. This CDR3 is built from 16 residues. The V segment lost 0 bases and the J segment 5 bases; nucleotides outside the gene matches: 6. CDR1 is SGHVS, CDR2 FNYEAQ, per germline. The data originate from a study of cytomegalovirus exposure and HLA in healthy donors. Looking at the study overall: A later analysis reported the 120 or so validation repertoires used the same platform as the approximately 700 first-cohort repertoires. Whole-study results and caveats: Cytomegalovirus association was listed for 164 TCR beta chains. The classifier reportedly diagnosed cytomegalovirus status with high sensitivity and specificity.

These donors were members of the roughly 110-subject validation cohort, a group separate from the roughly 670-subject first cohort. Profiling relied on immunoSEQ multiplex PCR, and the TCRdb table lists in-frame clones only, not all of them. The sample yields about 280,000 clones, 85% to 90% seen once. The chain is built from TRBV7-6 and TRBJ1-4; 7 bases agree with TRBD1. Specimen: PBMCs. The TCR comes from a woman between 18 and 30 years old in good health and CMV-seronegative. Here the CDR3 DNA reads TGTGCCAGCAGCTTAGCACCGGGACAGCAAAATGAAAAACTGTTTTTT. Residues: CASSLAPGQQNEKLFF. The full variable domain, completed using reference TRBV7-6 and TRBJ1-4, is GAGVSQSPRYKVTKRGQDVALRCDPISGHVSLYWYRQALGQGPEFLTYFNYEAQQDKSGLPNDRFSAERPEGSISTLTIQRTEQRDSAMYRCASSLAPGQQNEKLFFGSGTQLSVL.